This T cell receptor (beta chain) was retrieved from a study of blood T cell repertoires in COVID-19. Study as a whole: From the United States, Italy and Spain came samples of acute and convalescent COVID-19. The cDNA or gDNA used as material had been derived from T cells, B-cell-depleted T cells, or PBMCs.

The V gene's germline CDR1 is SGDLS and CDR2 YYNGEE. The ends were cut back, 7 bases at V and 6 bases at J, with 16 bases in the middle. CDR3 length equals 13 residues. In the source study's methods: Amplifying reference gene primers gave estimates of nucleated cell counts. The protocol was immunoSEQ multiplex PCR, while the TCRdb copy is restricted to in-frame clones and leaves out a portion. D and trimming were read from the DNA, whereas the V and J calls and clone size are those reported in that table. The sample yields 120,000 or so clones, 79% seen once. Sequencing was done on a sample of peripheral blood. The chain is built from TRBV9 and TRBJ1-1; tentatively, D is TRBD1 (5 bases). This receptor was identified in a man aged 40-49 years with active or convalescent COVID-19. CDR3: CASGTGSRAEAFF. CDR3 bases: TGTGCCAGCGGAACAGGTTCAAGGGCTGAAGCTTTCTTT.